Each of the 12 T cell receptor beta chains below was sequenced from the same sample in a study of T cells expressing NK-cell markers. Reanalyzing the 5' RACE reads, TCRdb keeps one entry per CDR3 protein, without DNA. The sample table includes around 7,500 distinct CDR3 sequences. The specimen sequenced was blood T cells: a sorted CD56 or NKG2C T cell subset, CD4+ or CD8+ T cells, or bulk PBMC T cells (not recorded which). The receptors stem from a man aged 18 to 35 in good health.

V gene TRBV12-5 combines with J gene TRBJ2-5; no DNA is available, so the TRBD1 call from TCRdb remains unchecked. From germline, CDR1 is LGHNT and CDR2 FRNRAP. CDR3 size: 16 residues. The chain's CDR3 is CASGFFPGAGEETQYF.

The rearrangement uses TRBV6-5 and TRBJ2-3. The germline V gene has CDR1 MNHEY and CDR2 SVGAGI. CDR3 length: 15 residues. The chain's CDR3 is CASSYLGDITDTQYF.

The chain carries TRBV6-5 and TRBJ2-4; TCRdb outputs TRBD2, but without DNA this stays unchecked. CDR1 is MNHEY, CDR2 SVGAGI, per germline. The CDR3 spans 17 residues. The CDR3 here is CASSYSPSGRAGDIQYF.

This clonotype counts as medium-sized (0.01 to 0.1%) by frequency. This sequence joins TRBV6-1 and TRBJ1-1. From germline, CDR1 is MNHNS and CDR2 SASEGT. This CDR3 contains 14 residues. CDR3 protein: CASSPRGSGREAFF.

The chain recombines TRBV28 with TRBJ2-1; the TRBD2 assignment by TCRdb is unverifiable without DNA. Looked up from germline, CDR1 is MDHEN and CDR2 is SYDVKM. CDR3 length: 15 amino acids. The CDR3 reads CASSSLAGGYNEQFF.

J is TRBJ2-1 and V is TRBV6-1. Per germline, CDR1 MNHNS and CDR2 SASEGT. CDR3 length equals 11 residues. This CDR3 is CASSAYNEQFF.

The chain joins TRBV6-1 to TRBJ1-1. Germline lookup yields CDR1 MNHNS and CDR2 SASEGT. The length of the CDR3 is 13 residues. This CDR3 is CASRDRAFTEAFF.

The chain uses TRBV20-1 and TRBJ2-1; TCRdb's D gene call, TRBD1, goes unchecked for lack of DNA. Germline V lookup: CDR1 DFQATT, CDR2 SNEGSKA (reference sequence). This CDR3 has 16 residues. The CDR3: CSATSPTGGPYNEQFF.

This clonotype registers medium-sized by frequency. The J gene is TRBJ1-2, the V gene TRBV3-1. CDR1 LGHDT and CDR2 YNNKEL come from the germline V gene (reference sequence). This CDR3 comprises 14 residues. This CDR3 reads CASSQVVTDYGYTF.

V usage is TRBV10-3 and J usage is TRBJ2-5. In germline, CDR1 is ENHRY, CDR2 SYGVKD. The CDR3 consists of 12 residues. CDR3 sequence reads: CAISDLNGAQYF.

This chain connects TRBV18 to TRBJ1-1; TCRdb's D call, TRBD1, is unchecked because there is no DNA. The CDR3 totals 14 residues. CDR1 and CDR2 (germline): KGHSH, LQKENI. The CDR3 reads CASSPRQGNTEAFF.

The chain links TRBV20-1 to TRBJ2-1; checking the TCRdb D call of TRBD2 is not possible without DNA. The V gene's germline CDR1 is DFQATT and CDR2 SNEGSKA (reference sequence). The CDR3 has 19 amino acids. Here the CDR3 reads CSARVPGLAGVGSYNEQFF.